The TCR beta chain under discussion was sequenced for a study of T-cell reconstitution after alpha-beta-depleted transplantation in children. General study findings and limits: Roughly two months post-transplant, alpha-beta T cells reportedly originated from several hundred graft clones that had expanded.

Turning to this clonotype: The antigen is not known.

Using unique molecular identifiers, the investigators prepared the TCRbeta library. In TCRdb, the PCR reads were re-called with MiXCR into one record per CDR3 protein. The sample consists of about 240,000 distinct CDR3 sequences, about 25% of them appearing once. CDR1 LNHNV and CDR2 YYDKDF come from the germline V gene (reference sequence). The CDR3 covers 14 residues. Trimming took 7 bases from V and 7 from J, leaving 19 bases between them. The chain links TRBV15 to TRBJ1-2; a weak D match, TRBD1 (5 bases). The clonotype originates from a girl aged 2 to 10 with Fanconi anemia, due to receive a stem cell transplant. The sample was PBMCs, taken before TCRalphabeta/CD19-depleted stem cell transplant. The CDR3 here is CATNRGSVLGGYTF. As DNA, the CDR3 is TGTGCCACCAATCGGGGGTCTGTGTTGGGTGGCTACACCTTC.